This T cell receptor beta chain originates from a study of PD-1 blockade in classical Hodgkin lymphoma. General study points: With respect to the repertoire differences, their causes, possibly disease activity or prior therapy, remain undefined. Patients with an early start, nivolumab under 1 year after ASCT, were excluded. Newly diagnosed patients had diversity similar to the baseline diversity of complete responders.

TCRdb keeps only in-frame clones here, not all; method: immunoSEQ multiplex PCR. The repertoire holds some 64,000 clones, with around 91% as singletons. Details on this clone: What it recognizes is unknown.

Relapse was seen in all patients after autologous stem cell transplantation, and brentuximab vedotin exposure was variable. Patients' outcomes at their best amounted to complete response, partial response or progressive disease. Deletions cut 0 bases from V and 6 bases from J, with 9 bases between. Germline values: CDR1 SGHRS, CDR2 YFSETQ. The CDR3 runs to 13 residues. The chain has TRBV5-1 and TRBJ1-1; D uncertain. Sequenced here: peripheral blood mononuclear cells (PBMCs), sampled at baseline. The clonotype originates from a human donor with classical Hodgkin lymphoma. CDR3 nucleotide sequence: TGCGCCAGCAGCTTGGAGGCTCGCGCTGAAGCTTTCTTT. Translation: CASSLEARAEAFF.